What follows are 5 T cell receptor beta chains derived from one specimen sequenced in a study of T cell repertoires in cytomegalovirus infection. These receptors' antigens are unknown. MiXCR was run by TCRdb on the reads, yielding one entry per CDR3 protein. The data show about half a million distinct CDR3 sequences, with about 39% seen just once and just under 45% held by the top ten. The material was cultured PBMCs, obtained from culture after CMV antigen stimulation. The receptors were gathered from a human donor in good health (CMV status not recorded). Some clones in this sample may be carry-over from other donors' samples.

The chain employs TRBV4-3 and TRBJ1-2, with D hard to call. Trimming took 0 bases from V and 8 from J, leaving 13 bases between them. CDR3 length: 14 residues. The germline CDR1 and CDR2 sequences are LGHNA and YSLEER. The CDR3 is CASSQDFTDRGYTF. CDR3 in DNA: TGCGCCAGCAGCCAAGATTTCACTGACCGCGGCTACACCTTC.

This chain links TRBV10-3 with TRBJ2-7; D gene uncertain. The CDR3 is 14 amino acids. CDR1 ENHRY and CDR2 SYGVKD come from the germline V gene. Trimming pared 2 bases from V and 2 bases from J, leaving 10 bases between. The CDR3 nucleotides are TGTGCCATCAGTGAGGGTCAAGGCACCTACGAGCAGTACTTC. Its protein product is CAISEGQGTYEQYF.

This clonotype was counted a few times. DNA for the CDR3: TGTGCCATCAGTGAGGGGGGACCCTTCACAGATACGCAGTATTTT. This codes for CAISEGGPFTDTQYF. The chain joins TRBV10-3 to TRBJ2-3, with D perhaps assigned TRBD1 or TRBD2 (5 bases each). In germline, CDR1 is ENHRY, CDR2 SYGVKD. CDR3 size: 15 residues. Trimming stripped 2 bases from V and 2 bases from J, with 11 bases between.

This clonotype was observed a handful of times. This chain connects TRBV7-2 to TRBJ2-1, with 12 bases fitting TRBD1. Germline V CDR1 and CDR2: SGHTA, FQGNSA. Trimming cost V 8 bases and J 6 bases; bases outside gene matches: 5. The CDR3 is made up of 14 amino acids. The CDR3 nucleotides are TGTGCCAGCGGGCGGGACAGGGGGCGCAATGAGCAGTTCTTC. Its translation: CASGRDRGRNEQFF.

The chain is built from TRBV20-1 and TRBJ1-3; D uncertain. Between the trimmed V and J ends, which lost 0 bases and 4 bases, there was a span of 4 bases. Germline V gives CDR1 DFQATT, CDR2 SNEGSKA (reference sequence). The CDR3 is made up of 12 amino acids. The CDR3, as DNA: TGCAGTGCTAGAGACGGAGGAAACACCATATATTTT. This sequence encodes CSARDGGNTIYF.